The rows below give T cell receptor beta chains drawn from one sample of a study of post-analysis software for immune sequencing data. TCRdb passed the PCR reads through MiXCR, listing each CDR3 protein once. The sample yields about 820,000 distinct CDR3 sequences, roughly 50% seen once. The source material was blood. The receptor set was obtained from a girl aged 5 to 17 with multiple sclerosis. Each CDR3 is given with its conserved first and last residue. The D gene is left open where the match is weak. Clone size appears in some rows only: once, few, many, or a class for an expanded clone.

j_call v_call d_call clone_size cdr3_nt cdr3_aa
TRBJ2-1 TRBV11-2 TRBD2 once TGTGCCAGCAGCTTAGTGGGACTATCGCATGAGCAGTTCTTC CASSLVGLSHEQFF
TRBJ2-7 TRBV14 . . TGTGCCAGCAGCCAAGCAATGGGGTACGAGCAGTACTTC CASSQAMGYEQYF
TRBJ2-7 TRBV20-1 TRBD2 . TGCAGTGCCAATCAAGCTAGCGGGAGCCACGAGCAGTACTTC CSANQASGSHEQYF
TRBJ2-7 TRBV5-1 . . TGCGCCAGCAGCTTGGCCCCGGAGCGCGAGCAGTACTTC CASSLAPEREQYF
TRBJ2-3 TRBV7-2 TRBD2 . TGTGCCAGCAGCCCACTAGCGGGGGGGTGGTCAGATACGCAGTATTTT CASSPLAGGWSDTQYF
TRBJ2-7 TRBV7-3 . . TGTGCCAGCAGCACCCCCGGGACGAGGGGGGAGCAGTACTTC CASSTPGTRGEQYF
TRBJ2-1 TRBV6-5 TRBD2 . TGTGCCAGCAGCGCGACTAGCGGGAATGAGCAGTTCTTC CASSATSGNEQFF
TRBJ2-1 TRBV20-1 TRBD2 . TGCAGTGCCCCTCACGCTAGCGGGGGATCCTACAATGAGCAGTTCTTC CSAPHASGGSYNEQFF
TRBJ2-6 TRBV6-6 . few TGTGCCAGCAGTCCACAGGGCAGATCTGGGGCCAACGTCCTGACTTTC CASSPQGRSGANVLTF
TRBJ2-1 TRBV7-2 . . TGTGCCAGCAGCTTGCCGGGACGGAACAATGAGCAGTTCTTC CASSLPGRNNEQFF
TRBJ1-2 TRBV7-2 . . TGTGCCAGCAGCCAAGGGGCACTAAACTATAGCTACACCTTC CASSQGALNYSYTF
TRBJ2-7 TRBV14 . . TGTGCCAGCAGCCAAGATAGGGCGGAGCGGGCCTACGAGCAGTACTTC CASSQDRAERAYEQYF
TRBJ2-7 TRBV6-1 TRBD1 few TGTGCCAGCAGTGCCACAGGGGGCGGTGGATACGAGCAGTACTTC CASSATGGGGYEQYF
TRBJ2-7 TRBV4-1 . few TGCGCCAGCAGCCCGACGACTAATATAGTAGGCGAGCAGTACTTC CASSPTTNIVGEQYF
TRBJ2-1 TRBV4-1 . . TGCGCCAGCAGCCAAGAAGGGGTCGGGACCCTCTCCTACAATGAGCAGTTCTTC CASSQEGVGTLSYNEQFF
TRBJ2-7 TRBV10-3 TRBD1 few TGTGCCATCAGCCCGGGACAGGGCCCCTACGAGCAGTACTTC CAISPGQGPYEQYF
TRBJ2-7 TRBV4-2 . . TGTGCCAGCAGCCCAGGGTCGAGGAACTCCTACGAGCAGTACTTC CASSPGSRNSYEQYF
TRBJ2-3 TRBV29-1 . . TGCAGCGGCAGGCACTCAATGACAGGGAGGAGCTCAAATACGCAGTATTTT CSGRHSMTGRSSNTQYF
TRBJ1-2 TRBV29-1 TRBD1 . TGCAGCGTCGAGACTAAGGAGGGACAGTGCTATGGCTACACCTTC CSVETKEGQCYGYTF
TRBJ1-1 TRBV5-1 . . TGCGCCAGCAGCTTAGTGGCAGGGGCCACGAACACTGAAGCTTTCTTT CASSLVAGATNTEAFF
TRBJ1-2 TRBV28 . once TGTGCCAGCAGAAACTCCGGGACACATGGCTACACCTTC CASRNSGTHGYTF
TRBJ2-1 TRBV5-5 TRBD1 . TGTGCCAGCAGCGCGACAGGGGACGAGCAGTTCTTC CASSATGDEQFF
TRBJ1-2 TRBV6-5 TRBD1 . TGTGCCAGCAGACTCGGGACAGGGGTGGGCTACACCTTC CASRLGTGVGYTF
TRBJ1-4 TRBV12-3/TRBV12-4 . few TGTGCCAGCAGTTTGGGTGCCCGAGGAGGCTCGGGTGAAAAACTGTTTTTT CASSLGARGGSGEKLFF
TRBJ2-5 TRBV7-8 . . TGTGCCAGCAGCTTCCTTCCAGACTTTCCCGAGACCCAGTACTTC CASSFLPDFPETQYF
TRBJ2-5 TRBV4-2 . . TGTGCCAGCGAAACCGGGACACCTCCGGGAGAGACCCAGTACTTC CASETGTPPGETQYF
TRBJ2-3 TRBV5-1 TRBD1 . TGCGCCAGCAGCCCGGTTGGACAGGGGGCTACAGATACGCAGTATTTT CASSPVGQGATDTQYF
TRBJ1-2 TRBV20-1 TRBD1 few TGCAGTGTATTACAGGGGGACTATGGCTACACCTTC CSVLQGDYGYTF
TRBJ2-6 TRBV7-9 TRBD2 . TGTGCCAGCAGCTTTACACAGGGACTAGCTCATGGGGCCAACGTCCTGACTTTC CASSFTQGLAHGANVLTF
TRBJ2-1 TRBV20-1 . few TGCAGTGCTAGAGCGGGCTCGAGAGGGGATGAGCAGTTCTTC CSARAGSRGDEQFF
TRBJ2-5 TRBV20-1 . . TGCAGTGCCAACGGGCTCCTAATGGAGACCCAGTACTTC CSANGLLMETQYF
TRBJ2-3 TRBV20-1 . . TGCAGTGCGGTGCGGGGCGGGGTCACAGATACGCAGTATTTT CSAVRGGVTDTQYF
TRBJ2-1 TRBV5-1 TRBD1 . TGCGCCAGCGTGGGACAGAGGGACGAGCAGTTCTTC CASVGQRDEQFF
TRBJ2-7 TRBV6-6 TRBD2 . TGTGCCAGCAGTTACGGCCTAGCGGGGGGCCCGGGTGAGCAGTACTTC CASSYGLAGGPGEQYF
TRBJ2-6 TRBV9 TRBD1 once TGTGCCAGCTCCCGCCGGGACAGGGGATACACTGGGGCCAACGTCCTGACTTTC CASSRRDRGYTGANVLTF
TRBJ1-2 TRBV20-1 . . TGCAGTGCTAGAGATTGGGGGCCAGCTAACTATGGCTACACCTTC CSARDWGPANYGYTF
TRBJ2-7 TRBV9 . . TGTGCCAGCAGCTTTGGCGGGACAGACCTCTACGAGCAGTACTTC CASSFGGTDLYEQYF
TRBJ2-7 TRBV20-1 TRBD1 . TGCAGTGCTAGAAGAATGGGCCAGGGGGCCTACGAGCAGTACTTC CSARRMGQGAYEQYF
TRBJ1-5 TRBV5-1 . . TGCGCCAGCAGACAGTATAGCAATCAGCCCCAGCATTTT CASRQYSNQPQHF
TRBJ2-3 TRBV5-1 . . TGCGCCAGCAGCTTGGATAACGTGGGGAGCACAGATACGCAGTATTTT CASSLDNVGSTDTQYF
TRBJ2-4 TRBV12-3/TRBV12-4 TRBD1 . TGTGCCAGCAGTCCGGGACAGGGTCCCTTCCAGGAGCAGTACTTC CASSPGQGPFQEQYF
TRBJ2-3 TRBV14 . . TGTGCCAGCAGCCAACAGGTTCGGGTGGGAGATACGCAGTATTTT CASSQQVRVGDTQYF
TRBJ2-2 TRBV6-1 . . TGTGCCAGCAGTGAACAACCCAAAACCGGGGAGCTGTTTTTT CASSEQPKTGELFF
TRBJ2-1 TRBV20-1 TRBD2 . TGCAGTGCTAGAGCCAGGGAGCGGGGGGGGTACAATGAGCAGTTCTTC CSARARERGGYNEQFF
TRBJ2-3 TRBV29-1 . few TGCAGCTCCTCCGACAGGTCCACAGATACGCAGTATTTT CSSSDRSTDTQYF
TRBJ2-3 TRBV11-1 . . TGTGCCAGCAGCTTAGCGGGAGACCTCACAGATACGCAGTATTTT CASSLAGDLTDTQYF
TRBJ2-3 TRBV9 TRBD2 . TGTGCCAGCAGCGGACTAGCGGGAGGATTCGTAGATACGCAGTATTTT CASSGLAGGFVDTQYF
TRBJ2-5 TRBV7-2 TRBD1 . TGTGCCAGCAGCTTAGAGACAGGGAGATCCCAGTACTTC CASSLETGRSQYF
TRBJ1-2 TRBV2 TRBD1 . TGTGCCAGCAGTGAAGGGGACCCGTGGGGACAGGGTCCGGATGGCTACACCTTC CASSEGDPWGQGPDGYTF
TRBJ2-3 TRBV2 . . TGTGCCAGCACTCTAAGTCGGGCGGTATACACAGATACGCAGTATTTT CASTLSRAVYTDTQYF